This T cell receptor (beta chain) is from a study of CD8 T cells in Susac syndrome. Reverse transcription of roughly 0.5 to 1 ug RNA was carried out with random hexamers. With immunoSEQ multiplex PCR, TCR beta CDR3 was amplified across 54 Vbeta and 13 Jbeta. TCRdb reprocessed the immunoSEQ multiplex PCR reads with MiXCR, giving one entry per CDR3 protein. The table includes 120,000 to 150,000 distinct CDR3 sequences, 94% detected once. Germline assignment: CDR1 SQVTM and CDR2 ANQGSEA. The V and J ends lost 5 bases and 6 bases, in that order; junction bases with no gene match: 10. This CDR3 contains 14 residues. CD8+ and CD4+ blood T cells underwent TCR beta sequencing. Healthy donors formed controls matched for age and sex. While CD8+ and CD4+ T cells were isolated negatively, TEMRA cells were enriched by FACS. This clonotype appeared once.

The chain carries TRBV29-1 and TRBJ1-1; 9 bases line up with TRBD1. The source of this sequence is a human donor in good health. Sequencing was done on a sample of CD4+ T cells from PBMCs. The CDR3: CSVSPGQGLAEAFF. The CDR3 DNA is TGCAGCGTTAGCCCGGGACAGGGACTCGCTGAAGCTTTCTTT.